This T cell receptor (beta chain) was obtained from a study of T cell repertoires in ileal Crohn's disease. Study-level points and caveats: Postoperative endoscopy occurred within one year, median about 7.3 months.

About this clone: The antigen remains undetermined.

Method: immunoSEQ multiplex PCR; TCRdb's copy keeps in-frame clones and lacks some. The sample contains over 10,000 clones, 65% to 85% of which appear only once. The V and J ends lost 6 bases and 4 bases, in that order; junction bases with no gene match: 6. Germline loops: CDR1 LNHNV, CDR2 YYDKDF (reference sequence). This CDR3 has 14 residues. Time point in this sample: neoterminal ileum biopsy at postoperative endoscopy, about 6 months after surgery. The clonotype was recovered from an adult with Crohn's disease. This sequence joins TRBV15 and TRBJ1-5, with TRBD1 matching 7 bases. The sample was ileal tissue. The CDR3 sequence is CATSRGQFNQPQHF. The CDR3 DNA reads TGTGCCACCAGTAGGGGACAGTTTAATCAGCCCCAGCATTTT. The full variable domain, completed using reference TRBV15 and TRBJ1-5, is DAMVIQNPRYQVTQFGKPVTLSCSQTLNHNVMYWYQQKSSQAPKLLFHYYDKDFNNEADTPDNFQSRRPNTSFCFLDIRSPGLGDTAMYLCATSRGQFNQPQHFGDGTRLSIL.